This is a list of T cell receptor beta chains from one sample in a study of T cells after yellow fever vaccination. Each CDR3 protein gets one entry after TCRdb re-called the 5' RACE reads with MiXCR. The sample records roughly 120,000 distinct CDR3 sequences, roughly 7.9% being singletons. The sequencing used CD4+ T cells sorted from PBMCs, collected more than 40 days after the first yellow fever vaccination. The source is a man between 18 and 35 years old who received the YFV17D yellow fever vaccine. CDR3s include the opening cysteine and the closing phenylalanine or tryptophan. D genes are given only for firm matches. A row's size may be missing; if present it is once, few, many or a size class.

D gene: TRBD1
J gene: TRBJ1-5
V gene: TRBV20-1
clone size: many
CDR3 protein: CSADRDNQPQHF
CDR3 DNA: TGCAGTGCCGACAGGGACAATCAGCCCCAGCATTTT

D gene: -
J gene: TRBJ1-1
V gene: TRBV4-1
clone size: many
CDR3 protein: CASSHPPGYMNTEAFF
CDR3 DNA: TGCGCCAGCAGCCACCCCCCAGGGTATATGAACACTGAAGCTTTCTTT

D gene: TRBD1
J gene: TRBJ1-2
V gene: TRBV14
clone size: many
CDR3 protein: CASSDRGSYGYTF
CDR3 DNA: TGTGCCAGCAGCGACAGGGGTAGCTATGGCTACACCTTC

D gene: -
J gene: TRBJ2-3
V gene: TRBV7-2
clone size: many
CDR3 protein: CASRPQADTQYF
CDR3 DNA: TGTGCCAGCAGGCCTCAAGCAGATACGCAGTATTTT

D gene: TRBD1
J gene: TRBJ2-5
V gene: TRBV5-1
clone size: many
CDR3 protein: CASSLAGTGAETQYF
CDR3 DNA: TGCGCCAGCAGCTTGGCCGGGACAGGGGCAGAGACCCAGTACTTC

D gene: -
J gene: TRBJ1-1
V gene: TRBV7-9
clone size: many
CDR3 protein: CASSLATAMNTEAFF
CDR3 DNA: TGTGCCAGCAGCTTAGCCACAGCTATGAACACTGAAGCTTTCTTT

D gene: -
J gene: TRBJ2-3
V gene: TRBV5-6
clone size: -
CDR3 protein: CASSWQSTDTQYF
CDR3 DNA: TGTGCCAGCAGCTGGCAGAGCACAGATACGCAGTATTTT

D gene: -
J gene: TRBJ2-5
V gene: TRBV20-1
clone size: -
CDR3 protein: CSARRGGPGETQYF
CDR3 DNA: TGCAGTGCTAGACGCGGGGGCCCTGGAGAGACCCAGTACTTC

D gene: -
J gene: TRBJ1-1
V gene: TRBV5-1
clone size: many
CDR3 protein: CASSASGQLNTEAFF
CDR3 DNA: TGCGCCAGCAGCGCGAGCGGACAGCTGAACACTGAAGCTTTCTTT

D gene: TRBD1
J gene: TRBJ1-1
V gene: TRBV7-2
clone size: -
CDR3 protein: CASSLRRTGNTEAFF
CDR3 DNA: TGTGCCAGCAGCTTGCGAAGGACAGGGAACACTGAAGCTTTCTTT

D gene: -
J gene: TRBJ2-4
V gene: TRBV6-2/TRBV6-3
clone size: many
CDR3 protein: CASSYGGLQNIQYF
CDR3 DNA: TGTGCCAGCAGTTACGGGGGGCTCCAAAACATTCAGTACTTC

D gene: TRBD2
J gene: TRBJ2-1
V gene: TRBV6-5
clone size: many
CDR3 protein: CASSKPGTMDEQFF
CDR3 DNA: TGTGCCAGCAGCAAGCCCGGGACTATGGATGAGCAGTTCTTC

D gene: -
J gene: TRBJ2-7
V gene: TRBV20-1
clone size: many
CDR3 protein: CSARTVAGADEQYF
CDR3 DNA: TGCAGTGCTAGGACGGTCGCAGGGGCTGACGAGCAGTACTTC

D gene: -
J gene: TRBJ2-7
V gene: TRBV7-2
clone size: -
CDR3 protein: CASSPVGWSYEQYF
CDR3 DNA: TGTGCCAGCAGCCCCGTGGGTTGGAGTTACGAGCAGTACTTC

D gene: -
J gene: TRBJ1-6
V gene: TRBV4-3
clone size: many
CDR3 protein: CASSQGGAGSSYNSPLHF
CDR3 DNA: TGCGCCAGCAGCCAAGGAGGGGCGGGGAGCTCCTATAATTCACCCCTCCACTTT

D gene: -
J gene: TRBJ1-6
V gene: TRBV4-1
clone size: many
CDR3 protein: CASSQPTESNSPLHF
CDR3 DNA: TGCGCCAGCAGCCAGCCGACAGAATCAAATTCACCCCTCCACTTT

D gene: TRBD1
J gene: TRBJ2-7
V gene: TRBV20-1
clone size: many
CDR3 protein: CSARQGAYEQYF
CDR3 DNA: TGCAGTGCTAGACAGGGGGCCTACGAGCAGTACTTC

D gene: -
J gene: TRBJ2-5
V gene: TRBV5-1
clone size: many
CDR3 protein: CASSSNFQTQYF
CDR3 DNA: TGCGCCAGCAGCTCAAACTTCCAGACCCAGTACTTC

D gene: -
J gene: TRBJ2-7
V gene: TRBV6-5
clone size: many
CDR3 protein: CASSRYRVSSYEQYF
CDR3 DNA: TGTGCCAGCAGTCGATACAGGGTTAGCTCCTACGAGCAGTACTTC

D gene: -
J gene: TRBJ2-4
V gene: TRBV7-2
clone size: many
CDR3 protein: CASSPPRRRGKNIQYF
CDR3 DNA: TGTGCCAGCAGCCCCCCCCGCCGGCGGGGCAAAAACATTCAGTACTTC

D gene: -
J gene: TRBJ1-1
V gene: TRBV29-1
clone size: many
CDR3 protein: CSVEPLRRNTEAFF
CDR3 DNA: TGCAGCGTTGAACCCCTCCGACGGAACACTGAAGCTTTCTTT

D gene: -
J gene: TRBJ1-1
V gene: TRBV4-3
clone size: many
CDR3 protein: CASSQGSRMSTEAFF
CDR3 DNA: TGCGCCAGCAGCCAAGGGTCCAGAATGAGCACTGAAGCTTTCTTT

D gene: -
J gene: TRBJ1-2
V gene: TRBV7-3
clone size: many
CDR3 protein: CASSFSRESGYTF
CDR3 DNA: TGTGCCAGCAGCTTTTCGCGAGAGAGTGGCTACACCTTC

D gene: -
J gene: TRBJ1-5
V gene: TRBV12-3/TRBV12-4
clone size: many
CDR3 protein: CASSWGRQPQHF
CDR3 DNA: TGTGCCAGCAGTTGGGGTCGGCAGCCCCAGCATTTT